A single sample is the source of the 2 T cell receptor beta chains below, sequenced in a study of cytomegalovirus exposure and HLA in healthy donors. Primers: 60 Vbeta forward and 13 Jbeta reverse. Assay: immunoSEQ multiplex PCR; the TCRdb copy retains only in-frame clones and omits some. The sample includes 150,000 to 200,000 clones, roughly 73% of them seen just once. What was sequenced was PBMCs. The receptor set was obtained from a male donor in good health and CMV-seronegative.

CDR3 DNA: TGCGCCAGCAGTCACAGGGCGGCGGGGGGCACAGATACGCAGTATTTT. Translated, it gives CASSHRAAGGTDTQYF. V gene TRBV5-1 combines with J gene TRBJ2-3; D is possibly TRBD2 (7 bases). CDR3 length: 16 amino acids. Germline assignment: CDR1 SGHRS and CDR2 YFSETQ. V gave up 5 bases and J gave up 1 base, with 17 bases separating them.

The chain links TRBV25-1 to TRBJ2-7; 8 bases are shared with TRBD1. From germline, CDR1 is MGHDK and CDR2 SYGVNS. This CDR3 spans 13 amino acids. With 6 bases clipped from V and 3 bases from J, the junction kept 4 bases outside the gene matches. The CDR3 protein is CASSWTGNYEQYF. CDR3 nucleotide sequence: TGTGCCAGCAGCTGGACAGGGAACTACGAGCAGTACTTC.